A single T cell receptor beta chain is shown here with its context. Its antigen is still unknown. Unmatched junction bases numbered 4, after V lost 5 bases and J lost 4 bases. Germline V gene data show CDR1 as KGHSH and CDR2 as LQKENI. This CDR3 has 14 amino acids. Described time point: newly diagnosed GD, antithyroid drugs for less than 3 months. Extracted PBMC RNA gave rise to the TCR library. Construction of TCR beta libraries relied on iRepertoire HTBI primers and on Arm-PCR targeting CDR3 regions. From the multiplex PCR reads, TCRdb called clonotypes with MiXCR, one entry per CDR3 protein. The profile shows about 520,000 distinct CDR3 sequences, about 11% of them singletons. This entry belongs to a study of regulatory T cells in long-lasting Graves disease. Study outcomes and limitations: A limited number of samples was an acknowledged limitation.

This sample was also put to use in a study of T cells in Graves' hyperthyroidism and ophthalmopathy. That work adds: Newly diagnosed hyperthyroidism patients aged 18 to 65 years had disease lasting under 2 months. Clinical symptoms, serum thyroxine and TRAb, thyroid ultrasound and orbital computed tomography together formed the diagnostic basis. The TCR CDR3 was amplified in a first-round RT-PCR using the HTBI primer set.

The receptor was isolated from a young woman with Graves disease. The sample consisted of peripheral blood mononuclear cells (PBMCs), taken at new diagnosis, from a patient treated with antithyroid drugs. The chain carries TRBV18 and TRBJ2-7; 11 nucleotides agree with TRBD2. In nucleotides, the CDR3 is TGTGCCAGCTCATCAACTAGCGGGAGATACGAGCAGTACTTC. This translates into CASSSTSGRYEQYF.